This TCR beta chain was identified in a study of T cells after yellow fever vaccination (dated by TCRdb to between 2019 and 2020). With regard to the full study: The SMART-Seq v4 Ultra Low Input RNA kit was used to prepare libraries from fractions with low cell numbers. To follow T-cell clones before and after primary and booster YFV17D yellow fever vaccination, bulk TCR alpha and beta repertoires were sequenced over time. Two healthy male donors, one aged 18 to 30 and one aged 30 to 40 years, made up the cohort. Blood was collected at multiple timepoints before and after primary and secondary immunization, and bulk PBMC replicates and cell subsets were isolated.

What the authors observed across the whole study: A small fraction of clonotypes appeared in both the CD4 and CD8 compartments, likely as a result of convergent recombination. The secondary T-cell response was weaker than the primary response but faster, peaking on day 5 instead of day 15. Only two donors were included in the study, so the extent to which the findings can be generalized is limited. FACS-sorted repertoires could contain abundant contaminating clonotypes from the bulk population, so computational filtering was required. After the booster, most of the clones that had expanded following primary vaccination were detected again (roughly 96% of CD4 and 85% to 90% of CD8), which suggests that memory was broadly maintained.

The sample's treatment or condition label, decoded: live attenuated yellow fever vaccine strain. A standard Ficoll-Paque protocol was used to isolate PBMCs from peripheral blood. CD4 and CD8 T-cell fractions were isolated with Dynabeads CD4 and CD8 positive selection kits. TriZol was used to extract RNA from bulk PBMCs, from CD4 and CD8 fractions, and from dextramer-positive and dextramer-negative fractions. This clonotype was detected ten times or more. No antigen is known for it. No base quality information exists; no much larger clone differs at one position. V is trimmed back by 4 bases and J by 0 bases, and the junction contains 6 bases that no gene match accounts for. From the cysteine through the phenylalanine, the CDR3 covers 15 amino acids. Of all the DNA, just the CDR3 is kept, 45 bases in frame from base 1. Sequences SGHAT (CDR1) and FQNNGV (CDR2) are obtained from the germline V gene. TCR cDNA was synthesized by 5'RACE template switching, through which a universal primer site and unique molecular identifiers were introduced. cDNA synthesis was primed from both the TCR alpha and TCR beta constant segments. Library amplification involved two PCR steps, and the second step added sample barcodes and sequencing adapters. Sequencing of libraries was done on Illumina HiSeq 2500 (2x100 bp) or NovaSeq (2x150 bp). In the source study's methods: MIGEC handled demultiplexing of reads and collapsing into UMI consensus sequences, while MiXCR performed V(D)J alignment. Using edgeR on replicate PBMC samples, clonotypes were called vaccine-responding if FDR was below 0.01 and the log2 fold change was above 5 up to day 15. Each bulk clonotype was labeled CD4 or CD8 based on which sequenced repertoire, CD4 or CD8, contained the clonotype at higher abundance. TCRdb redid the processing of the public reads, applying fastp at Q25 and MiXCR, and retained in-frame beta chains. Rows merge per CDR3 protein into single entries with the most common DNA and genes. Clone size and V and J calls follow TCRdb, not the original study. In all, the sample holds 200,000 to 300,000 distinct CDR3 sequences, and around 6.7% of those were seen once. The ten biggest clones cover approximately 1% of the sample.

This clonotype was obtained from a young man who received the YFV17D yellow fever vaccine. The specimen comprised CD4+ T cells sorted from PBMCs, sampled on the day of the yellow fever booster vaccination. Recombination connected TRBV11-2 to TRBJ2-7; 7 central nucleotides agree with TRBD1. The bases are TGTGCCAGCAGCTCACAGGGGACGGGCTCCTACGAGCAGTACTTC. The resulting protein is CASSSQGTGSYEQYF.